This T cell receptor beta chain was sequenced for a study of blood T cell repertoires in COVID-19. As for the study in general: Specimens from acute and convalescent COVID-19 originated in the United States, Italy and Spain. In each case, the material was cDNA or gDNA derived from T cells, B-cell-depleted T cells, or PBMCs.

Assignments of participants to cohorts depended upon their own reported clinical history. In the original analysis: Cell counts per sample came from amplifying reference gene primers. Assay: immunoSEQ multiplex PCR; the TCRdb copy retains only in-frame clones and omits some. The V and J calls and clone size are taken from that table; D and trimming were inferred from the DNA. Counted here are roughly 160,000 clones, approximately 83% occurring once; the ten biggest clones make up 10% to 15%. The germline V and J ends were trimmed by 1 base and 4 bases, with 11 bases remaining between them. The CDR3 sequence is 14 residues long. Looked up from germline, CDR1 is SGHRS and CDR2 is YFSETQ.

The source material was PBMCs or T cells enriched from blood (not recorded which). The chain couples TRBV5-1 to TRBJ1-2, with unresolved D. This clonotype was sampled from an older woman who had recovered from COVID-19. The CDR3: CASSLSSGPYGYTF. Written as DNA, the CDR3 is TGCGCCAGCAGCTTGTCCTCAGGTCCCTATGGCTACACCTTC.